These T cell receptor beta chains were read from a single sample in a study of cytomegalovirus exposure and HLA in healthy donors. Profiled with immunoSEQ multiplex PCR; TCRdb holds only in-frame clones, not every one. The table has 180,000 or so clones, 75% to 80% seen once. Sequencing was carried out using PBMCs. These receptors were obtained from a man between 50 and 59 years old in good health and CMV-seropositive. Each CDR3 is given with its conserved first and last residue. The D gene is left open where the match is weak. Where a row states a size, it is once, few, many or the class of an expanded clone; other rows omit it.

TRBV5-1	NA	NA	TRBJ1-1	TGCGCCAGCAGCCCGCTGGGTCGGGGGACGGGTACTGAAGCTTTCTTT	CASSPLGRGTGTEAFF
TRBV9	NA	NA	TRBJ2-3	TGTGCCAGCAGCGTAGCTGTTTCAGGGACAGATACGCAGTATTTT	CASSVAVSGTDTQYF
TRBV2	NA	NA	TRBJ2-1	TGTGCCAGTTTAGGGGAAGACTCCTACAATGAGCAGTTCTTC	CASLGEDSYNEQFF
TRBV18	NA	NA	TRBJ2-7	TGTGCCAGCTCACCACTCCAGGCCTACGAGCAGTACTTC	CASSPLQAYEQYF
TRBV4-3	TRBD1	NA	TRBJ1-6	TGCGCCAGCAGCCAAGATCGGACAGGTAATTCACCCCTCCACTTT	CASSQDRTGNSPLHF
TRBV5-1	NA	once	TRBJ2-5	TGCGCCAGCACGGTAGCAGGGCGGGAGACCCAGTACTTC	CASTVAGRETQYF
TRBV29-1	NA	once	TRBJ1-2	TGCAGCGTTGATCCGGGTGGCTACACCTTC	CSVDPGGYTF
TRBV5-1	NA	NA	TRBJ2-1	TGCGCCAGCAGCCCAAATCACCGGGACAACAATGAGCAGTTCTTC	CASSPNHRDNNEQFF
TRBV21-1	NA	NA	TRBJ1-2	TGTGCCAGCAGCAAAGTTTGCGACAACCACTACACCTTC	CASSKVCDNHYTF
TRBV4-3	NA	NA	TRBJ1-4	TGCGCCAGCAGCCCCAACCACAGAAGAATATCAACTAATGAAAAACTGTTTTTT	CASSPNHRRISTNEKLFF
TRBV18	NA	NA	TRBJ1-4	TGTGCCAGCTCACGGCAGGGTGGGACTAATGAAAAACTGTTTTTT	CASSRQGGTNEKLFF
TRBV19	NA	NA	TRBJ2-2	TGTGCCAGTAGTTCTCCAGGGGCCACCGGGGAGCTGTTTTTT	CASSSPGATGELFF
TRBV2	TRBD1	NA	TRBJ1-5	TGTGCCAGCAGCTCCCGGGACAGGAACAATCAGCCCCAGCATTTT	CASSSRDRNNQPQHF
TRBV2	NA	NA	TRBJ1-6	TGTGCCAGCAGCGCGCAGGGCGTTAATTCACCCCTCCACTTT	CASSAQGVNSPLHF
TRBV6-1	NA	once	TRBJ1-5	TGTGCCAGCAGTGGACTACAGGGAGGCAATCAGCCCCAGCATTTT	CASSGLQGGNQPQHF
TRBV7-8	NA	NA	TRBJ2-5	TGTGCCAGCAGCGTCAGAGGGATTACGAGGGGGGGCCTGGTAGAGACCCAGTACTTC	CASSVRGITRGGLVETQYF